The present entry profiles one T cell receptor beta chain with its context. Antigen: not known. CDR3 size: 15 residues. Germline CDR1 and CDR2: MNHEY and SVGAGI. Trimming removed 5 bases from V and 4 bases from J; junction bases left unmatched: 11. PCR amplification relied on 60 Vbeta primers (plus 13 Jbeta primers). Profiled with immunoSEQ multiplex PCR; TCRdb holds only in-frame clones, not every one. The sample includes approximately 150,000 clones, roughly 80% of them seen just once. These data are taken from a study of cytomegalovirus exposure and HLA in healthy donors. Whole-study findings and limits: Most TCR sequences were uncommon, yet certain public TCRs appeared in many donors.

The V and J genes are TRBV6-5 and TRBJ2-7; 7 bases fit TRBD2. The source of this sequence is a female donor in good health and CMV-seronegative. The sequenced material came from PBMCs. CDR3 in amino acids: CASSASPSGLYEQYF. Written as DNA, the CDR3 is TGTGCCAGCAGTGCCAGCCCTAGCGGATTGTACGAGCAGTACTTC.